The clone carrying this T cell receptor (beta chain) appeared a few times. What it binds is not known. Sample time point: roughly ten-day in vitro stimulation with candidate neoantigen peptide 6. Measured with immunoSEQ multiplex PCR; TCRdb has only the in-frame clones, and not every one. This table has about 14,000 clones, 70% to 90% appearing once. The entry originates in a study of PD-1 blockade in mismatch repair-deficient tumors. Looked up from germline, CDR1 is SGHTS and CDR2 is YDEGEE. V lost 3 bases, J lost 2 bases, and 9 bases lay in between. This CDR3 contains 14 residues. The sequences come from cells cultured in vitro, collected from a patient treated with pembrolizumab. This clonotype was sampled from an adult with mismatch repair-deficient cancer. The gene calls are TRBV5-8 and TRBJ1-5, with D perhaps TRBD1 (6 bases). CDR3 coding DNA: TGTGCCAGCAGCTGGAGGGGGGGCAATCAGCCCCAGCATTTT. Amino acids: CASSWRGGNQPQHF.